Below are 16 T cell receptor beta chains sequenced from a single sample in a study of HIV-infected patients and healthy controls. Antiretroviral therapy had run roughly three months, about 14 weeks, before follow-up blood collection. All unsorted peripheral T cells were captured because whole blood was used without fractionation. cDNA was made from approximately 500 ng RNA using alpha and beta constant primers. Alpha and beta chain libraries were made separately by chain-specific third strand synthesis with multiplexing indices. Via MiXCR, TCRdb re-called the 5' RACE reads, giving one row per CDR3 protein. The sample has about 14,000 distinct CDR3 sequences, 12% seen once. Sequencing used blood, obtained during antiretroviral therapy. The receptor source for this set is an adult with HIV infection. The donor label of this sample is uncertain.

This clonotype has ten or more counts. The V call is TRBV20-1, the J call TRBJ1-2, with 11 bases that match TRBD1. The CDR3 loop spans 16 amino acids. Germline V gene data show CDR1 as DFQATT and CDR2 as SNEGSKA (reference sequence). With 3 bases clipped from V and 4 bases from J, the junction kept 10 bases outside the gene matches. The DNA of the CDR3 is TGCAGTGCTAGGGGACAGGGGGAACCCCCCCTCTATGGCTACACCTTC. Protein: CSARGQGEPPLYGYTF.

As concerns this clonotype: One base away lies a much larger clone, so this may be a sequencing read error. The chain combines TRBV6-1 with TRBJ1-1; 8 bases fit TRBD1. The V gene's germline CDR1 is MNHNS and CDR2 SASEGT. The CDR3 extends over 15 amino acids. This CDR3 is CASNEQTGENTEAFF. As DNA, the CDR3 is TGTGCCAGCAATGAACAGACAGGGGAGAACACTGAAGCTTTCTTT.

This clonotype has ten or more counts. The genes are TRBV12-3 or TRBV12-4 and TRBJ2-6; a possible D gene is TRBD2 (5 bases). Between the trimmed V and J ends, which lost 5 bases and 2 bases, there was a span of 16 bases. This CDR3 contains 17 residues. In DNA, the CDR3 is TGTGCCAGCAGTCGTAGCCTGGGAGCCGCTGGGGCCAACGTCCTGACTTTC. This encodes CASSRSLGAAGANVLTF.

This clonotype came up many times. V is TRBV25-1 and J is TRBJ1-6; no clear D gene. The CDR3 has 14 residues. V was pared by 6 bases and J by 7 bases, with 13 bases between. Germline CDR1 is MGHDK and CDR2 is SYGVNS. The CDR3 DNA follows: TGTGCCAGCAGCCACCCCGTGGACAATTCACCCCTCCACTTT. This gives the protein CASSHPVDNSPLHF.

This clonotype was seen repeatedly, ten times or more. This chain uses TRBV11-2 with TRBJ2-2; 7 nucleotides align to TRBD2. This CDR3 region has 17 residues. The V segment lost 3 bases and the J segment 5 bases; nucleotides outside the gene matches: 12. Per germline, CDR1 SGHAT and CDR2 FQNNGV. For the CDR3, the DNA is TGTGCCAGCAGCTTTAACTCAGGGTGGGAGGGGACCGGGGAGCTGTTTTTT. It is translated as CASSFNSGWEGTGELFF.

As to this clonotype: Being one base from a much bigger clone, this may be a read error. The V gene is TRBV20-1, the J gene TRBJ1-4; no reliable D call. The germline V gene has CDR1 DFQATT and CDR2 SNEGSKA (reference sequence). The CDR3 is 14 residues long. CDR3 in DNA: TGCAATGCTAGAGATTCCAGAATGGGAGAAAAACTGTTTTTT. Protein: CNARDSRMGEKLFF.

This clonotype has ten or more counts. The chain has TRBV4-1 and TRBJ2-1; D perhaps matches TRBD1 (5 bases). V dropped 0 bases and J dropped 7 bases, with 13 bases sitting between them. The germline gives CDR1 MGHRA, CDR2 YSYEKL. CDR3 length: 15 residues. CDR3: CASSQDLSGKNEQFF. The CDR3 DNA is TGCGCCAGCAGCCAAGATTTGTCAGGGAAAAATGAGCAGTTCTTC.

The CDR3 here is CASSPMGGSPSGANVLTF. CDR3 nucleotide sequence: TGTGCCAGCTCACCGATGGGGGGGAGCCCCTCTGGGGCCAACGTCCTGACTTTC. V is TRBV18 and J is TRBJ2-6; the match to TRBD2 covers 7 bases. Per the germline V gene, CDR1 is KGHSH and CDR2 is LQKENI. This CDR3 contains 18 residues. V dropped 3 bases and J dropped 0; count of bases not matched to a gene: 8.

This clonotype was recorded many times. The chain couples TRBV28 to TRBJ1-5, with a possible D match to TRBD1 (6 bases). The germline gives CDR1 MDHEN, CDR2 SYDVKM. V lost 6 bases, J lost 9 bases, and 18 bases lay in between. The CDR3 has 14 amino acids. For the CDR3, the DNA is TGTGCCAGCAGCCCCCGGGACATCCTTTGGCCCCAGCATTTT. Translation gives CASSPRDILWPQHF.

This clonotype was recorded many times. V is TRBV12-3 or TRBV12-4 and J is TRBJ2-1; 7 positions agree with TRBD2. Losses at the gene ends were 1 base for V and 2 bases for J; bases not matched to a gene: 2. This CDR3 spans 15 amino acids. The CDR3 is CASSLGSGAYNEQFF. The CDR3 DNA follows: TGTGCCAGCAGTTTAGGGAGCGGGGCCTACAATGAGCAGTTCTTC.

The rearrangement links TRBV19 to TRBJ2-3; D is ambiguous. The germline V and J ends were trimmed by 0 bases and 3 bases, with 13 bases remaining between them. The CDR3 totals 16 residues. Germline V CDR1 and CDR2: LNHDA, SQIVND (reference sequence). The CDR3 loop reads CASSIDVGRRTDTQYF. CDR3 in DNA: TGTGCCAGTAGTATAGATGTCGGAAGGCGGACAGATACGCAGTATTTT. The whole variable domain, remainder taken from reference TRBV19 and TRBJ2-3, is DGGITQSPKYLFRKEGQNVTLSCEQNLNHDAMYWYRQDPGQGLRLIYYSQIVNDFQKGDIAEGYSVSREKKESFPLTVTSAQKNPTAFYLCASSIDVGRRTDTQYFGPGTRLTVL.

This clonotype was counted ten times or more. V usage is TRBV6-4 and J usage is TRBJ2-3; D is unresolved. The CDR3 extends over 14 amino acids. The V gene's germline CDR1 is MRHNA and CDR2 SNTAGT. V lost 0 bases and J lost 4, with 8 bases in between. The CDR3 region is CASSDSASSDTQYF. The CDR3 bases are TGTGCCAGCAGTGACTCGGCTTCTTCAGATACGCAGTATTTT.

This chain joins TRBV10-3 and TRBJ2-2, with D unclear. The CDR3 has 15 amino acids. Germline CDR1 and CDR2: ENHRY and SYGVKD. Trimming took 4 bases from V and 9 from J, leaving 18 bases between them. CDR3 region: CAISASSVGARELFF. The CDR3 nucleotides read TGTGCCATCAGTGCCTCCTCCGTGGGTGCGAGGGAGCTGTTTTTT.

This clonotype was seen ten or more times. J is TRBJ2-3 and V is TRBV20-1; 8 nucleotides match TRBD1. The CDR3 has 13 residues. Trimming at V came to 6 bases and at J to 10 bases, leaving 12 bases not matched to a gene. Germline V CDR1 and CDR2: DFQATT, SNEGSKA (reference sequence). The CDR3 DNA reads as TGCAGTGCCATCCATCGGACAGGGACGTCGCAGTATTTT. Translated, it gives CSAIHRTGTSQYF.

This clonotype was seen repeatedly, ten times or more. The rearrangement uses TRBV7-6 and TRBJ2-2, with D unclear. V was pared by 1 base and J by 1 base, with 10 bases between. The CDR3 has 16 amino acids. The germline V gene encodes CDR1 SGHVS and CDR2 FNYEAQ. This CDR3 is CASSLGTGQNTGELFF. CDR3 nucleotide sequence: TGTGCCAGCAGCTTAGGAACGGGCCAGAACACCGGGGAGCTGTTTTTT.

This clonotype was seen only a few times. This rearrangement joins TRBV5-1 to TRBJ2-7; 9 bases are shared with TRBD2. Germline CDR1 reads SGHRS; CDR2 reads YFSETQ. The trim removed 4 bases at V and 0 bases at J, leaving 8 bases unmatched. The CDR3 extends over 16 amino acids. CDR3 nucleotide sequence: TGCGCCAGCAGCCCGAGAGCGGGAGGCGACTCCTACGAGCAGTACTTC. Residues: CASSPRAGGDSYEQYF.